The 12 T cell receptor beta chains below come from one sample, sequenced in a study of identical twins. TCRdb analysed the 5' RACE reads with MiXCR anew, one entry per CDR3 protein. The data show roughly 1.6 million distinct CDR3 sequences, 32% seen once. Sequenced: cord blood. Receptors were obtained from a newborn girl in good health.

This chain uses TRBV3-1 with TRBJ2-7, with D unresolved. This CDR3 has 12 residues. The V gene's germline CDR1 is LGHDT and CDR2 YNNKEL (reference sequence). The germline V and J ends were trimmed by 6 bases and 6 bases, with 12 bases remaining between them. CDR3 amino acids: CASSQHLSEQYF. CDR3 coding DNA: TGTGCCAGCAGTCAGCACCTCAGCGAGCAGTACTTC.

The chain carries TRBV28 and TRBJ2-6; weak D call: TRBD2 (6 bases). This CDR3 is 15 amino acids long. Looked up from germline, CDR1 is MDHEN and CDR2 is SYDVKM. With 5 bases removed from V and 2 bases from J, the gap between germline ends came to 10 bases. DNA for the CDR3: TGTGCCAGCAGTCTACTAGCTGCTGGGGCCAACGTCCTGACTTTC. Translation gives CASSLLAAGANVLTF.

As to this clonotype: A read error is possible here, since a much larger clone lies one base away. CDR3 coding DNA: TGTGCCAGCGGTTTATCGTCCGCAGATACGCAGTATTTT. It translates to CASGLSSADTQYF. The gene calls are TRBV27 and TRBJ2-3; no clear D. Per the germline V gene, CDR1 is MNHEY and CDR2 is SMNVEV (reference sequence). CDR3 length: 13 amino acids.

The gene calls are TRBV7-8 and TRBJ2-7, with no clear D. V was pared by 0 bases and J by 0 bases, with 18 bases between. The CDR3 length is 18 residues. CDR1 and CDR2 (germline): SGHVS, FQNEAQ. CDR3 region: CASSLAIKEPPGSYEQYF. DNA for the CDR3: TGTGCCAGCAGCTTAGCGATTAAGGAGCCCCCCGGCTCCTACGAGCAGTACTTC.

In its sample, this clonotype was seen a few times. The chain links TRBV2 to TRBJ1-5; TRBD1 might be the D (6 bases). This CDR3 has 14 amino acids. V was trimmed by 7 bases and J by 1 base, leaving 11 bases between them. The germline CDR1 and CDR2 sequences are SNHLY and FYNNEI. DNA for the CDR3: TGTGCCAGCATGGGGGGGGCGAGCAATCAGCCCCAGCATTTT. Encoded protein: CASMGGASNQPQHF.

The chain joins TRBV6-1 to TRBJ1-5, with D perhaps TRBD1 (6 bases). Trimming removed 6 bases at V and 6 bases at J, with 15 bases between. The CDR3 contains 14 residues. The V gene's germline CDR1 is MNHNS and CDR2 SASEGT. CDR3: CASRGRGGTQPQHF. Here the CDR3 DNA reads TGTGCCAGCAGAGGAAGAGGGGGGACTCAGCCCCAGCATTTT.

V and J are TRBV4-2 and TRBJ1-6; D gene unclear. Germline CDR1 LGHNA, CDR2 YNFKEQ. Trimming stripped 4 bases from V and 7 bases from J, with 17 bases between. The CDR3 is 16 amino acids. The CDR3 DNA sequence: TGTGCCAGCAGCCGAGCTAGCGGGGTGCGGAATTCACCCCTCCACTTT. Protein product: CASSRASGVRNSPLHF.

This clonotype occurred a few times. V is TRBV21-1 and J is TRBJ1-2. TRBV21-1 corresponds to a pseudogene. This CDR3 spans 15 amino acids. The CDR3 DNA sequence: TGTGCCAGCAGCAAAGATCCGGCAGGGAAGAATGGCTACACCTTC. Residues: CASSKDPAGKNGYTF.

The chain employs TRBV7-4 and TRBJ2-7; TRBD1 aligns across 7 bases. The CDR3 is 14 residues long. CDR1 is SGHVT, CDR2 SQSDAQ, per germline. Germline trimming cut 5 bases from V and 1 base from J; bases unmatched to any gene: 5. As DNA, the CDR3 is TGTGCCAGCAGCACGGACAGGACTTCCTACGAGCAGTACTTC. It is translated as CASSTDRTSYEQYF.

This chain uses TRBV12-3 or TRBV12-4 with TRBJ1-1; weak D call: TRBD1 (5 bases). The CDR3 has 13 residues. V was shortened by 7 bases and J by 2 bases, with 11 bases between the two germline ends. In DNA, the CDR3 is TGTGCCAGCACCGCGACAGTTAACACTGAAGCTTTCTTT. This translates into CASTATVNTEAFF.

The genes are TRBV5-1 and TRBJ2-3, with 7 bases lining up with TRBD1. The length of the CDR3 is 16 residues. The junction had 11 bases not matched to a gene; V was cut back by 4 bases and J by 3 bases. The V gene's germline CDR1 is SGHRS and CDR2 YFSETQ. CDR3 bases: TGCGCCAGCAGCGGTAAGACAGGGTTAGGGACAGATACGCAGTATTTT. Protein: CASSGKTGLGTDTQYF.

The chain employs TRBV15 and TRBJ1-4; D is ambiguous. This CDR3 spans 16 amino acids. Looked up from germline, CDR1 is LNHNV and CDR2 is YYDKDF (reference sequence). Trimming stripped 5 bases from V and 0 bases from J, with 13 bases between. The CDR3 sequence is CATSLPGRATNEKLFF. The CDR3 DNA follows: TGTGCCACCAGCCTCCCCGGGAGGGCAACTAATGAAAAACTGTTTTTT.